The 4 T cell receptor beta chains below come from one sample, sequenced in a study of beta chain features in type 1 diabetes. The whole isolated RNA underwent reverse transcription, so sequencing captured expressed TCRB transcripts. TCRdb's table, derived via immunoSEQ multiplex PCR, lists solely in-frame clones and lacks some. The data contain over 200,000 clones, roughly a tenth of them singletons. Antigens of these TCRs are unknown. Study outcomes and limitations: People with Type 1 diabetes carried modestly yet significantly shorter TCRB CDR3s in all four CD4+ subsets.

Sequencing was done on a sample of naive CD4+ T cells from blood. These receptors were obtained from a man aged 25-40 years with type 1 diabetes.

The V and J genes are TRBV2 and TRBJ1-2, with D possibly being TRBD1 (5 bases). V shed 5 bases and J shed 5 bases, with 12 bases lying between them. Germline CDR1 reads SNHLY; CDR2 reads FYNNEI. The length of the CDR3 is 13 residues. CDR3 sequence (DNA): TGTGCCAGCAGTTCCGGGACTCTGTATGGCTACACCTTC. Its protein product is CASSSGTLYGYTF.

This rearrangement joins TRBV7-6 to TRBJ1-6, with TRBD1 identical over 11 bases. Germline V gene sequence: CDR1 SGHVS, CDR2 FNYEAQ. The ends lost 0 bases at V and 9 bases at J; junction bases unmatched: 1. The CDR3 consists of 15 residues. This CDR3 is CASSLAGTGGSPLHF. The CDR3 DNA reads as TGTGCCAGCAGCTTAGCCGGGACAGGGGGTTCACCCCTCCACTTT.

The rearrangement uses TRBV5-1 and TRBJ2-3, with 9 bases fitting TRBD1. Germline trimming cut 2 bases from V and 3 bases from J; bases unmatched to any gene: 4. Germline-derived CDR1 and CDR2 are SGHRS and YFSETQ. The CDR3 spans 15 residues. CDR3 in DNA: TGCGCCAGCAGCTTCGGGACAGGGAGGACAGATACGCAGTATTTT. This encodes CASSFGTGRTDTQYF.

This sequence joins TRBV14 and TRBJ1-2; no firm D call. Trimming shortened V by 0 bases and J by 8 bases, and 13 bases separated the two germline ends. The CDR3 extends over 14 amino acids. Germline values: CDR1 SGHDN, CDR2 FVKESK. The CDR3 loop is CASSQDIYGLGYTF. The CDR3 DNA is TGTGCCAGCAGCCAAGATATTTACGGTTTGGGCTACACCTTC.